These T cell receptor beta chains were read from a single sample in a study of blood T cell repertoires in COVID-19. Method: immunoSEQ multiplex PCR; TCRdb's copy keeps in-frame clones and lacks some. The sample contains about 35,000 clones, roughly 88% of which appear only once. The sample comprised peripheral blood. The receptors derive from a man older than 75 with acute or convalescent COVID-19. The CDR3 runs from the conserved cysteine through the conserved F or W. D genes are given only for firm matches.

TRBJ1-1 | . | TRBV5-1 | CASSPGIMNTEAFF | TGCGCCAGCAGCCCGGGGATCATGAACACTGAAGCTTTCTTT
TRBJ1-4 | . | TRBV27 | CASSPMDGVSNEKLFF | TGTGCCAGCAGTCCCATGGACGGGGTCTCTAATGAAAAACTGTTTTTT
TRBJ1-1 | TRBD1 | TRBV19 | CASSIATGVAEAFF | TGTGCCAGTAGTATAGCTACAGGGGTCGCTGAAGCTTTCTTT
TRBJ1-4 | TRBD1 | TRBV5-6 | CASSTQGAQEKLFF | TGTGCCAGCAGCACCCAGGGGGCTCAAGAAAAACTGTTTTTT
TRBJ2-1 | TRBD2 | TRBV7-8 | CASSRTSGGSSYNEQFF | TGTGCCAGCAGCCGAACTAGCGGGGGGTCCTCCTACAATGAGCAGTTCTTC
TRBJ2-3 | TRBD2 | TRBV30 | CAWSRGVSPGTDTQYF | TGTGCCTGGAGTCGGGGGGTTTCCCCCGGGACAGATACGCAGTATTTT
TRBJ2-7 | TRBD2 | TRBV5-4 | CASSSPGLAGTGYEQYF | TGTGCCAGCAGCTCTCCGGGACTAGCGGGGACGGGCTACGAGCAGTACTTC
TRBJ1-5 | . | TRBV5-1 | CASSLVPGGGQPQHF | TGCGCCAGCAGCTTGGTTCCCGGGGGAGGACAGCCCCAGCATTTT
TRBJ1-2 | . | TRBV7-9 | CASSRGQGQDGYTF | TGTGCCAGCAGCCGTGGCCAGGGTCAAGATGGCTACACCTTC
TRBJ2-2 | . | TRBV2 | CASSSTAAGELFF | TGTGCCAGCAGCTCCACGGCGGCCGGGGAGCTGTTTTTT
TRBJ2-7 | . | TRBV7-2 | CASSLEGTDSYEQYF | TGTGCCAGCAGCTTAGAGGGGACTGACTCCTACGAGCAGTACTTC
TRBJ2-1 | . | TRBV4-1 | CASSQGVSGSYRGGEQFF | TGCGCCAGCAGCCAAGGTGTCAGCGGTTCCTATCGGGGTGGTGAGCAGTTCTTC
TRBJ1-6 | TRBD1 | TRBV5-1 | CASSTGQGYNSPLHF | TGCGCCAGCAGCACCGGACAGGGGTATAATTCACCCCTCCACTTT
TRBJ1-1 | . | TRBV19 | CASSKRGSGGMNTEAFF | TGTGCCAGTAGTAAAAGGGGTTCTGGCGGAATGAACACTGAAGCTTTCTTT
TRBJ1-1 | TRBD1 | TRBV6-5 | CASSYDRDRGEAFF | TGTGCCAGCAGTTACGACCGGGACAGGGGCGAAGCTTTCTTT
TRBJ1-1 | . | TRBV30 | CRGDPNTEAFF | TGTCGGGGGGACCCGAACACTGAAGCTTTCTTT
TRBJ2-1 | . | TRBV7-9 | CASSPEGFYNEQFF | TGTGCCAGCAGCCCAGAGGGCTTCTACAATGAGCAGTTCTTC
TRBJ2-5 | . | TRBV3-1/TRBV3-2 | CASSQGVGETQYF | TGTGCCAGCAGCCAAGGTGTCGGAGAGACCCAGTACTTC
TRBJ1-1 | . | TRBV7-6 | CASSLDPTGCRTEAFF | TGTGCCAGCAGCTTAGACCCGACAGGATGTAGGACTGAAGCTTTCTTT
TRBJ2-5 | . | TRBV18 | CASSPNRGETQYF | TGTGCCAGCTCACCAAATAGGGGAGAGACCCAGTACTTC
TRBJ2-5 | . | TRBV5-1 | CASSLAAGRQETQYF | TGCGCCAGCAGCTTGGCGGCAGGGAGGCAAGAGACCCAGTACTTC
TRBJ1-1 | . | TRBV10-1 | CASREGRAEAFF | TGCGCCAGCCGCGAGGGTAGAGCTGAAGCTTTCTTT
TRBJ2-1 | TRBD2 | TRBV11-2 | CASSLAGGYNEQFF | TGTGCCAGCAGCTTAGCGGGGGGCTACAATGAGCAGTTCTTC
TRBJ2-7 | . | TRBV5-1 | CASSLGQIYEQYF | TGCGCCAGCAGCTTGGGGCAGATATACGAGCAGTACTTC
TRBJ2-1 | . | TRBV18 | CASSGQALSSYNEQFF | TGTGCCAGCTCAGGGCAGGCACTGAGCTCCTACAATGAGCAGTTCTTC
TRBJ2-5 | TRBD2 | TRBV7-9 | CASLLAGVQETQYF | TGTGCCAGCTTACTAGCGGGGGTACAAGAGACCCAGTACTTC
TRBJ1-1 | . | TRBV3-1/TRBV3-2 | CASTFTLGGNTEAFF | TGTGCCAGCACTTTTACCCTGGGGGGGAACACTGAAGCTTTCTTT
TRBJ2-5 | TRBD2 | TRBV18 | CASSPPGLQETQYF | TGTGCCAGCTCACCACCGGGACTACAGGAGACCCAGTACTTC
TRBJ2-5 | . | TRBV13 | CASTFRGGAQETQYF | TGTGCCAGCACCTTTAGAGGGGGGGCCCAAGAGACCCAGTACTTC
TRBJ1-4 | . | TRBV5-5 | CARSSGGGGDEKLFF | TGTGCCCGCAGTTCCGGGGGCGGGGGGGATGAAAAACTGTTTTTT
TRBJ2-5 | TRBD2 | TRBV2 | CASSNSGGAEETQYF | TGTGCCAGCAGTAATAGCGGGGGGGCCGAAGAGACCCAGTACTTC
TRBJ2-7 | . | TRBV12-2 | CASRLEGTGLLDYEQYF | TGTGCAAGTCGCTTAGAGGGGACAGGGCTCCTAGACTACGAGCAGTACTTC
TRBJ1-5 | . | TRBV2 | CASTDYSNQPQHF | TGTGCCAGCACAGACTATAGCAATCAGCCCCAGCATTTT
TRBJ2-1 | TRBD2 | TRBV7-3 | CASSLSGGNEQFF | TGTGCCAGCAGCTTAAGCGGGGGCAATGAGCAGTTCTTC